Below are 20 T cell receptor beta chains sequenced from a single sample in a study of blood T cell repertoires in COVID-19. Clones were read by immunoSEQ multiplex PCR, and TCRdb kept only the in-frame ones, dropping some. The sample lists 350,000 or so clones, roughly nine tenths occurring once. The sequencing sample was made of PBMCs or T cells enriched from blood (not recorded which). Receptor source: a woman aged 25 to 39 who had recovered from COVID-19.

This chain connects TRBV27 to TRBJ2-5; 10 bases are shared with TRBD2. Germline V gene sequence: CDR1 MNHEY, CDR2 SMNVEV (reference sequence). V trimming: 8 bases; J trimming: 4 bases; junction bases outside the gene matches: 16. There are 17 residues in the CDR3. CDR3 DNA: TGTGCCAGCGGGGAGACCAAGTCGGGACTAGCGATAGAGACCCAGTACTTC. Residues: CASGETKSGLAIETQYF.

The CDR3 protein is CASSLRAGTGTYEQYF. The CDR3 nucleotides read TGTGCCAGCAGCTTAAGGGCGGGGACAGGAACCTACGAGCAGTACTTC. This chain connects TRBV7-9 to TRBJ2-7; 8 bases fit TRBD1. The CDR3 length is 16 residues. The trim removed 2 bases at V and 2 bases at J, leaving 8 bases unmatched. The germline gives CDR1 SEHNR, CDR2 FQNEAQ (reference sequence).

The CDR3 spells CASSLPDSNYGYTF. As DNA, the CDR3 is TGTGCCAGCAGCCTACCGGACAGCAACTATGGCTACACCTTC. The V and J genes are TRBV7-8 and TRBJ1-2; D is possibly TRBD1 (6 bases). With 5 bases removed from V and 2 bases from J, the gap between germline ends came to 12 bases. Per germline, CDR1 SGHVS and CDR2 FQNEAQ. This CDR3 contains 14 residues.

The gene calls are TRBV28 and TRBJ2-7; 8 bases match TRBD2. The length of the CDR3 is 14 residues. With 7 bases clipped from V and 2 bases from J, the junction kept 7 bases outside the gene matches. Germline V gene sequence: CDR1 MDHEN, CDR2 SYDVKM. This CDR3 is CASTPGGSTYEQYF. CDR3 nucleotide sequence: TGTGCCAGCACCCCGGGGGGGTCCACCTACGAGCAGTACTTC. The entire variable domain, with the rest obtained from reference TRBV28 and TRBJ2-7, is as follows: DVKVTQSSRYLVKRTGEKVFLECVQDMDHENMFWYRQDPGLGLRLIYFSYDVKMKEKGDIPEGYSVSREKKERFSLILESASTNQTSMYLCASTPGGSTYEQYFGPGTRLTVT.

The rearrangement uses TRBV3-1 (or the pseudogene TRBV3-2) and TRBJ2-7; 10 bases match TRBD1. CDR3 length equals 16 residues. CDR1 LGHDT and CDR2 YNNKEL come from the germline V gene (reference sequence). Trimming removed 4 bases from V and 6 bases from J; junction bases left unmatched: 12. DNA of the CDR3: TGTGCCAGCAGCCCCCCTGACAGGGGGCGCGACGGCGAGCAGTACTTC. It encodes CASSPPDRGRDGEQYF.

V and J are TRBV19 and TRBJ2-4; 9 bases align to TRBD1. In germline, CDR1 is LNHDA, CDR2 SQIVND (reference sequence). Unmatched junction bases numbered 6, after V lost 4 bases and J lost 5 bases. The CDR3 sequence is 15 residues long. This chain's CDR3 is CASSRPGQGQNIQYF. The CDR3 DNA reads TGTGCCAGTAGTAGACCGGGACAGGGCCAAAACATTCAGTACTTC.

CDR3 amino acids: CASSSGGPGELFF. DNA of the CDR3: TGTGCCAGCAGTTCGGGGGGTCCCGGGGAGCTGTTTTTT. V usage is TRBV6-5 and J usage is TRBJ2-2, with 7 bases fitting TRBD2. Germline-derived CDR1 and CDR2 are MNHEY and SVGAGI. The CDR3 contains 13 residues. V gave up 4 bases and J gave up 6 bases; unmatched junction bases: 2.

This rearrangement joins TRBV19 to TRBJ1-1; possible D gene TRBD1, 5 bases. Germline CDR1 is LNHDA and CDR2 is SQIVND (reference sequence). Trimming took 3 bases from V and 1 from J, leaving 12 bases between them. This CDR3 is 15 amino acids long. The CDR3 spells CASSINGAWNTEAFF. CDR3 bases: TGTGCCAGTAGTATTAATGGGGCTTGGAACACTGAAGCTTTCTTT.

The chain couples TRBV6-2 or TRBV6-3 to TRBJ2-2, with D maybe TRBD2 (6 bases). Germline-derived CDR1 and CDR2 are MNHEY and SVGEGT. The CDR3 runs to 17 residues. Trimming removed 3 bases at V and 8 bases at J, with 22 bases between. For the CDR3, the DNA is TGTGCCAGCAGTTATTTCCCGGGACTCACCCCCGAGGGGGAGCTGTTTTTT. It translates to CASSYFPGLTPEGELFF.

This rearrangement joins TRBV28 to TRBJ2-1; 16 nucleotides align to TRBD2. V gave up 7 bases and J gave up 3 bases; unmatched junction bases: 6. Germline V gene data show CDR1 as MDHEN and CDR2 as SYDVKM. CDR3 length: 17 residues. The CDR3 loop reads CASKGLAGGPGYNEQFF. The CDR3 DNA reads TGTGCCAGCAAGGGACTAGCGGGGGGGCCAGGCTACAATGAGCAGTTCTTC.

This chain connects TRBV7-2 to TRBJ1-5, with 11 positions matching TRBD1. J gave up 6 bases and V 2 bases, and 6 bases lay outside the gene matches. The CDR3 consists of 16 residues. Germline V gene lookup returns CDR1 SGHTA and CDR2 FQGNSA. The CDR3 here is CASSLSGQGAPQPQHF. In nucleotides, the CDR3 is TGTGCCAGCAGCTTATCCGGACAGGGGGCTCCTCAGCCCCAGCATTTT.

J is TRBJ1-4 and V is TRBV7-9; TRBD1 might be the D (5 bases). There are 15 residues in the CDR3. The V and J ends lost 0 bases and 5 bases respectively, with 10 bases between them. Germline loops: CDR1 SEHNR, CDR2 FQNEAQ (reference sequence). The CDR3 region has the DNA TGTGCCAGCAGCTTAGCGGGGGGAAACAATGAAAAACTGTTTTTT. It specifies CASSLAGGNNEKLFF.

This clone showed up just a few times. This chain joins TRBV27 and TRBJ1-2; 7 bases are a match to TRBD1. Germline V gene sequence: CDR1 MNHEY, CDR2 SMNVEV (reference sequence). CDR3 size: 15 residues. After removal of 5 bases from V and 7 bases from J, the junction contained 13 bases not matched to a gene. In DNA form, the CDR3 reads TGTGCCAGCAGTCCCCTTGGAGGGGGCGACCTTGGCTACACCTTC. It is translated as CASSPLGGGDLGYTF.

The gene calls are TRBV15 and TRBJ1-3, with D hard to call. Per germline, CDR1 LNHNV and CDR2 YYDKDF (reference sequence). CDR3 length: 12 amino acids. The V end lost 1 base, the J end lost 11 bases, and 9 bases lay between the germline ends. CDR3 nucleotides: TGTGCCACCAGCAGAGGAGGAAGCGCCATATATTTT. It yields the protein CATSRGGSAIYF. The full variable domain, rest sourced from reference TRBV15 and TRBJ1-3, is DAMVIQNPRYQVTQFGKPVTLSCSQTLNHNVMYWYQQKSSQAPKLLFHYYDKDFNNEADTPDNFQSRRPNTSFCFLDIRSPGLGDTAMYLCATSRGGSAIYFGEGSWLTVV.

The chain combines TRBV18 with TRBJ2-2; 10 bases agree with TRBD1. The CDR3 has 17 residues. The V gene end was trimmed by 0 bases and the J gene end by 5 bases; junction bases not matched to a gene: 6. Germline assignment: CDR1 KGHSH and CDR2 LQKENI. CDR3 in amino acids: CASSPPGQGVSTGELFF. DNA of the CDR3: TGTGCCAGCTCACCACCCGGACAGGGGGTGTCGACCGGGGAGCTGTTTTTT.

The rearrangement links TRBV5-1 to TRBJ1-4; possible D gene TRBD1, 5 bases. The CDR3 has 14 residues. Germline loops: CDR1 SGHRS, CDR2 YFSETQ. The germline V and J ends were trimmed by 4 bases and 7 bases, with 14 bases remaining between them. The CDR3 DNA reads as TGCGCCAGCAGCCAAACGCCAGGGCCTGAAAAACTGTTTTTT. Encoded protein: CASSQTPGPEKLFF.

V gene TRBV5-1 combines with J gene TRBJ2-5; 10 bases agree with TRBD1. The CDR3 loop spans 15 amino acids. V shed 4 bases and J 3 bases; nucleotides not matched to a gene: 6. Germline V CDR1 and CDR2: SGHRS, YFSETQ. The CDR3 reads CASSTRGTGEETQYF. In nucleotides, the CDR3 is TGCGCCAGCAGCACGAGGGGGACAGGGGAAGAGACCCAGTACTTC.

The chain joins TRBV4-3 to TRBJ2-7; D is perhaps TRBD2 (6 bases). The CDR3 runs 13 residues. The germline V gene has CDR1 LGHNA and CDR2 YSLEER. Trimming removed 3 bases from V and 4 bases from J, with 10 bases in between. CDR3 sequence reads: CASSQAREYEQYF. Here the CDR3 DNA reads TGCGCCAGCAGCCAGGCCCGGGAGTACGAGCAGTACTTC.

The gene calls are TRBV6-5 and TRBJ2-5, with a weak D call TRBD1 (6 bases). This CDR3 spans 14 amino acids. The germline gives CDR1 MNHEY, CDR2 SVGAGI. The V and J ends lost 2 bases and 3 bases respectively, with 10 bases between them. The CDR3 loop is CASSYNRDEETQYF. In DNA form, the CDR3 reads TGTGCCAGCAGTTACAACAGGGACGAAGAGACCCAGTACTTC.

The chain employs TRBV28 and TRBJ1-1; D might be TRBD1 (6 bases). Germline V lookup: CDR1 MDHEN, CDR2 SYDVKM. V was cut by 3 bases and J by 1 base, with 12 bases left in between. This CDR3 is 15 amino acids long. The CDR3 bases are TGTGCCAGCAGTTTTGGTACAGGGAGGAACACTGAAGCTTTCTTT. This encodes CASSFGTGRNTEAFF.